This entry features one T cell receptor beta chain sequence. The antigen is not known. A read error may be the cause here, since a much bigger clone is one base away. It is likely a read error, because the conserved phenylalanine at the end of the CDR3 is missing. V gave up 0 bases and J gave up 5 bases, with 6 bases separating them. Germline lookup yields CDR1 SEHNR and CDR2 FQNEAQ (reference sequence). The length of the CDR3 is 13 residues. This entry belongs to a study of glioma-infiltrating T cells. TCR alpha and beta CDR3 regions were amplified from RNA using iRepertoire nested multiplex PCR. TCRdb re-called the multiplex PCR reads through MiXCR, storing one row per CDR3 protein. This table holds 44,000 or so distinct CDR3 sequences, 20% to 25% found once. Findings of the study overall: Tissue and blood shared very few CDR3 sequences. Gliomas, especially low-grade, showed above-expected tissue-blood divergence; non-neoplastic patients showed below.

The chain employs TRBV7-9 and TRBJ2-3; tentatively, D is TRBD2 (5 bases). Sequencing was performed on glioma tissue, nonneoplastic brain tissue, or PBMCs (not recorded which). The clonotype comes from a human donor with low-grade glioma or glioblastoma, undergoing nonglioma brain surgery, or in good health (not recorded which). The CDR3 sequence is CASSLASGDTQYL. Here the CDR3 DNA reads TGTGCCAGCAGCTTAGCGAGCGGAGATACGCAGTATCTT.